These 18 T cell receptor beta chains originate from one sample sequenced in a study of blood T cell repertoires in COVID-19. Only in-frame clones appear in the TCRdb table, and some are missing; sequencing was by immunoSEQ multiplex PCR. Altogether about 240,000 clones are present, roughly 76% being singletons, with the ten largest covering 7.5%. The specimen was peripheral blood. The source of these receptors is a woman aged 80 or over with COVID-19, enrolled during active disease.

J is TRBJ1-5 and V is TRBV2; D might be TRBD1 (5 bases). From germline, CDR1 is SNHLY and CDR2 FYNNEI. The V gene lost 2 bases and the J gene lost 4 bases, with 9 bases spanning the gap. This CDR3 is built from 14 residues. CDR3 bases: TGTGCCAGCAGTGAAACTTCAGGGAATCAGCCCCAGCATTTT. Its protein is CASSETSGNQPQHF.

As DNA, the CDR3 is TGTGCCAGCACCATAGGGGGGGGCGGGGCCAAAAACATTCAGTACTTC. Translated: CASTIGGGGAKNIQYF. The genes are TRBV28 and TRBJ2-4, with D tentatively TRBD2 (7 bases). Between the trimmed V and J ends, which lost 7 bases and 1 base, there was a span of 17 bases. Germline lookup yields CDR1 MDHEN and CDR2 SYDVKM. The CDR3 has 16 residues. Using reference TRBV28 and TRBJ2-4 for the parts outside the CDR3, the full variable domain is DVKVTQSSRYLVKRTGEKVFLECVQDMDHENMFWYRQDPGLGLRLIYFSYDVKMKEKGDIPEGYSVSREKKERFSLILESASTNQTSMYLCASTIGGGGAKNIQYFGAGTRLSVL.

The J gene is TRBJ2-5, the V gene TRBV19; D gene ambiguous. The CDR3 contains 14 residues. Deletions cut 1 base from V and 1 base from J, with 7 bases between. CDR1 and CDR2 from the germline V gene are LNHDA and SQIVND (reference sequence). CDR3 loop: CASSIGGVQETQYF. The DNA for the CDR3 is TGTGCCAGTAGTATAGGCGGAGTCCAAGAGACCCAGTACTTC.

The gene calls are TRBV7-2 and TRBJ2-3, with no clear D. The CDR3 is made up of 13 amino acids. The germline gives CDR1 SGHTA, CDR2 FQGNSA. V dropped 1 base and J dropped 2 bases, with 4 bases sitting between them. The CDR3 region is CASSLGYTDTQYF. In DNA form, the CDR3 reads TGTGCCAGCAGCTTAGGTTACACAGATACGCAGTATTTT.

This clone was found once. The genes are TRBV14 and TRBJ1-1; 7 bases agree with TRBD1. The germline V gene has CDR1 SGHDN and CDR2 FVKESK. Trimming removed 5 bases from V and 4 bases from J; junction bases left unmatched: 7. The CDR3 consists of 14 residues. This CDR3 reads CASSADRIITEAFF. CDR3 nucleotide sequence: TGTGCCAGCAGCGCGGACAGGATAATCACTGAAGCTTTCTTT.

The J gene is TRBJ2-2, the V gene TRBV21-1; whether TRBD2, the table's D call, matches the DNA was not checked. TRBV21-1 is a pseudogene locus. The CDR3 has 15 residues. The CDR3 DNA sequence: TGTGCCAGCAGCAATCACAGCGGGAGGAGCGGGGAGCTGTTTTTT. This sequence encodes CASSNHSGRSGELFF.

This clone has more than one count but fewer than ten. The chain carries TRBV30 and TRBJ1-5, with D possibly being TRBD1 (6 bases). This CDR3 has 13 residues. V was pared by 6 bases and J by 0 bases, with 9 bases between. CDR1 GTSNPN and CDR2 SVGIG come from the germline V gene (reference sequence). CDR3 in DNA: TGTGCCTGTGGACAGTATAGCAATCAGCCCCAGCATTTT. Protein: CACGQYSNQPQHF.

The CDR3 DNA sequence: TGTGCCTGGAGTGTGGAGGCAGAGCAGTTCTTC. Its protein product is CAWSVEAEQFF. The rearrangement links TRBV30 to TRBJ2-1, with D possibly being TRBD2 (5 bases). This CDR3 is built from 11 residues. Germline CDR1 GTSNPN, CDR2 SVGIG (reference sequence). Between the trimmed V and J ends, which lost 0 bases and 10 bases, there was a span of 7 bases.

As for this clone: Other DNA sequences in this specimen translate into the identical CDR3. The chain has TRBV3-1 (or the pseudogene TRBV3-2) and TRBJ1-1; maybe TRBD1 (5 bases). V was cut by 0 bases and J by 0 bases, with 8 bases left in between. Germline CDR1 LGHDT, CDR2 YNNKEL (reference sequence). The CDR3 extends over 15 amino acids. CDR3 loop: CASSQDRQLNTEAFF. CDR3 nucleotide sequence: TGTGCCAGCAGCCAAGATAGACAGTTGAACACTGAAGCTTTCTTT.

V gene TRBV7-2 combines with J gene TRBJ2-1, with D perhaps TRBD2 (5 bases). The germline gives CDR1 SGHTA, CDR2 FQGNSA. Trimming took off 2 bases at V and 4 bases at J, with 12 bases between the two ends. This CDR3 comprises 15 residues. CDR3 in DNA: TGTGCCAGCAGCTTAAGAGCGGAGCCATACAATGAGCAGTTCTTC. Translated: CASSLRAEPYNEQFF. Looking up the rest from reference TRBV7-2 and TRBJ2-1 gives the full variable domain: GAGVSQSPSNKVTEKGKDVELRCDPISGHTALYWYRQSLGQGLEFLIYFQGNSAPDKSGLPSDRFSAERTGGSVSTLTIQRTQQEDSAVYLCASSLRAEPYNEQFFGPGTRLTVL.

J is TRBJ2-5 and V is TRBV28; 7 nucleotides align to TRBD2. Germline V CDR1 and CDR2: MDHEN, SYDVKM. This CDR3 spans 15 amino acids. The J segment lost 2 bases and the V segment lost 3 bases, leaving 6 bases of the junction unmatched. DNA of the CDR3: TGTGCCAGCAGTTTCGCGGGAGCTGGACAAGAGACCCAGTACTTC. It codes for CASSFAGAGQETQYF.

This clone was counted once. The chain carries TRBV4-1 and TRBJ1-6; 9 nucleotides line up with TRBD1. Germline-derived CDR1 and CDR2 are MGHRA and YSYEKL. Losses at the gene ends were 4 bases for V and 10 bases for J; bases not matched to a gene: 17. CDR3 length equals 18 residues. CDR3 region: CASSPQGAPPAIRSPLHF. The DNA for the CDR3 is TGCGCCAGCAGCCCACAGGGGGCACCCCCTGCTATTAGGTCACCCCTCCACTTT.

The genes are TRBV3-1 (or the pseudogene TRBV3-2) and TRBJ2-3; tentative D call: TRBD2 (6 bases). The germline V and J ends were trimmed by 4 bases and 1 base, with 15 bases remaining between them. The germline CDR1 and CDR2 sequences are LGHDT and YNNKEL (reference sequence). The CDR3 consists of 16 residues. In DNA form, the CDR3 reads TGTGCCAGCAGCCGGGACGGGACTCCCGGCACAGATACGCAGTATTTT. Residues: CASSRDGTPGTDTQYF.

The chain recombines TRBV6-5 with TRBJ2-2, with TRBD2 matching over 7 bases. Trimming took 8 bases from V and 4 from J; bases not matched to a gene: 1. This CDR3 spans 12 amino acids. The V gene's germline CDR1 is MNHEY and CDR2 SVGAGI. The CDR3 spells CASRGSTGELFF. For the CDR3, the DNA is TGTGCCAGCCGCGGGAGCACCGGGGAGCTGTTTTTT.

The J gene is TRBJ1-2, the V gene TRBV25-1; D is unresolved. V gave up 5 bases and J gave up 5 bases, with 9 bases separating them. CDR1 MGHDK and CDR2 SYGVNS come from the germline V gene. This CDR3 is built from 12 residues. For the CDR3, the DNA is TGTGCCAGCAGTCACTCCACTTATGGCTACACCTTC. This encodes CASSHSTYGYTF.

This clone came up once. This chain links TRBV29-1 with TRBJ2-1, with 7 bases aligning to TRBD2. The V gene end was trimmed by 1 base and the J gene end by 0 bases; junction bases not matched to a gene: 0. This CDR3 contains 14 residues. The germline gives CDR1 SQVTM, CDR2 ANQGSEA. The chain's CDR3 is CSVEGGSSYNEQFF. The CDR3 nucleotides read TGCAGCGTTGAAGGCGGGAGCTCCTACAATGAGCAGTTCTTC.

The chain has TRBV28 and TRBJ1-6; unclear D gene. The CDR3 is 13 amino acids. Deletions cut 5 bases from V and 19 bases from J, with 21 bases between. From germline, CDR1 is MDHEN and CDR2 SYDVKM. The CDR3 sequence is CASSPYMAEALHF. The CDR3 DNA follows: TGTGCCAGCAGTCCCTATATGGCCGAGGCTCTACACTTT.

The V gene is TRBV27, the J gene TRBJ2-1; D might be TRBD2 (5 bases). Trimming cost V 6 bases and J 5 bases, with 20 bases left between them. Germline V gene data show CDR1 as MNHEY and CDR2 as SMNVEV (reference sequence). This CDR3 has 16 residues. The chain's CDR3 is CASSPRGRETNNEQFF. CDR3 nucleotides: TGTGCCAGCAGCCCCCGGGGTAGGGAGACTAACAATGAGCAGTTCTTC.